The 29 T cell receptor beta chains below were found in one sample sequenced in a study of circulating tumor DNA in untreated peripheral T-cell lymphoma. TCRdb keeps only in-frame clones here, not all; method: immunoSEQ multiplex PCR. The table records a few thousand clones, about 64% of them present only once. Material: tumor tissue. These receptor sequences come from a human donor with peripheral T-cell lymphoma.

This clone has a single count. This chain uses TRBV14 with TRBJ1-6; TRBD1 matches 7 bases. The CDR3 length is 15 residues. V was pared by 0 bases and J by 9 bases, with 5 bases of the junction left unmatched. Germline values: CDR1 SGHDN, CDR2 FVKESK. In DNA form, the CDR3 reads TGTGCCAGCAGCCAAGACGAGGGACAGTTTTCACCCCTCCACTTT. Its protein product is CASSQDEGQFSPLHF.

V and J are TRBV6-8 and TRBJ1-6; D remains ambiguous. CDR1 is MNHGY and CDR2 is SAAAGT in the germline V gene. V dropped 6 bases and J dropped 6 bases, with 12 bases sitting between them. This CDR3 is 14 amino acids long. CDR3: CASSSSGRNSPLHF. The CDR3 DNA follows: TGTGCCAGCAGCTCCTCCGGGCGTAATTCACCCCTCCACTTT.

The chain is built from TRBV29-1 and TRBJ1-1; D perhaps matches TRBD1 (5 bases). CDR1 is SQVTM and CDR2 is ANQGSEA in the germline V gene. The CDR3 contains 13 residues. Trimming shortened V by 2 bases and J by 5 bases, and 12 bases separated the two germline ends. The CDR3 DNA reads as TGCAGCGTTGAACCCAGGGCGAGGACTGAAGCTTTCTTT. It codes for CSVEPRARTEAFF.

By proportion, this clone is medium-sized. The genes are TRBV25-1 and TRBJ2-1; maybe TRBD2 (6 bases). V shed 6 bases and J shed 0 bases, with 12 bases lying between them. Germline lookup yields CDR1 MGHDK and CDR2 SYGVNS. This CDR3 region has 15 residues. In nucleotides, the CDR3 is TGTGCCAGCAGGGGGGACTCGAGCTCCTACAATGAGCAGTTCTTC. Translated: CASRGDSSSYNEQFF.

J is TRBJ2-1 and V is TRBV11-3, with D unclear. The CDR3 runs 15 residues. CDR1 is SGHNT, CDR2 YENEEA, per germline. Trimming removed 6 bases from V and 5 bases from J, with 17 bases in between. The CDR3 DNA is TGTGCCAGCAGTGCCCCCGGGTCTACTAACAATGAGCAGTTCTTC. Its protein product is CASSAPGSTNNEQFF.

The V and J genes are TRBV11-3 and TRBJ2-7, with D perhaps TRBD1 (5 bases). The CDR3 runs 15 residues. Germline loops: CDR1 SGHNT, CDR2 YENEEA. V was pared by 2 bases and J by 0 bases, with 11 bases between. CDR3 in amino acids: CASSLRGTGSYEQYF. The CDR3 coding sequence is TGTGCCAGCAGCTTAAGGGGTACCGGCTCCTACGAGCAGTACTTC.

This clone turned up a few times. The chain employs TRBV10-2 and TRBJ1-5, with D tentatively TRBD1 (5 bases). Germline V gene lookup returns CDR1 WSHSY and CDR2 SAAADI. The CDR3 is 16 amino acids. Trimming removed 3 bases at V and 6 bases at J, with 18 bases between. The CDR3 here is CASSDDGHMRAQPQHF. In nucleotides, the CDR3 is TGCGCCAGCAGTGATGATGGACATATGAGGGCTCAGCCCCAGCATTTT.

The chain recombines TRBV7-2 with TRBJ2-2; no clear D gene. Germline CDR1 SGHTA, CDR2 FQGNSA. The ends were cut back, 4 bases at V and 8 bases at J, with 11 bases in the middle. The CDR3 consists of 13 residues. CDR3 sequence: CASSSGLPGELFF. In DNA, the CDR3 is TGTGCCAGCAGCTCGGGCCTCCCTGGGGAGCTGTTTTTT.

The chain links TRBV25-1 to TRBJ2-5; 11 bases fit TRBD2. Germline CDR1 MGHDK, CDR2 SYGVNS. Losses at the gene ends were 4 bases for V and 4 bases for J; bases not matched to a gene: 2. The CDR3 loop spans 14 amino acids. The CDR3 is CASSGLAGGETQYF. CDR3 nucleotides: TGTGCCAGCAGTGGGCTAGCGGGGGGAGAGACCCAGTACTTC. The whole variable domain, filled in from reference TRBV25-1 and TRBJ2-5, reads EADIYQTPRYLVIGTGKKITLECSQTMGHDKMYWYQQDPGMELHLIHYSYGVNSTEKGDLSSESTVSRIRTEHFPLTLESARPSHTSQYLCASSGLAGGETQYFGPGTRLLVL.

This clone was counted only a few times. CDR3 protein: CASSLSGLAGVQETQYF. DNA of the CDR3: TGTGCCAGCAGCTTGTCCGGACTAGCGGGGGTGCAAGAGACCCAGTACTTC. This sequence joins TRBV7-6 and TRBJ2-5; 13 bases match TRBD2. Per germline, CDR1 SGHVS and CDR2 FNYEAQ. The CDR3 is 17 amino acids. Losses at the gene ends were 3 bases for V and 2 bases for J; bases not matched to a gene: 6.

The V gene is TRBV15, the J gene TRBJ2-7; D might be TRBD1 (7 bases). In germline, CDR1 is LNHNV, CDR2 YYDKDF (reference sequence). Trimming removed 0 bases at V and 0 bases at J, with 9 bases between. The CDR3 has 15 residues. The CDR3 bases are TGTGCCACCAGCAGAGACCAGGGGGGCTCCTACGAGCAGTACTTC. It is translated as CATSRDQGGSYEQYF.

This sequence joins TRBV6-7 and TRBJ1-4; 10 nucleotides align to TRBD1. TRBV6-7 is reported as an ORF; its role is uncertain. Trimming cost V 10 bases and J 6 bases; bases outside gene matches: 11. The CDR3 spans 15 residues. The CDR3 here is CAIKATGTGDEKLFF. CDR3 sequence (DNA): TGTGCCATCAAGGCCACCGGGACAGGGGATGAAAAACTGTTTTTT.

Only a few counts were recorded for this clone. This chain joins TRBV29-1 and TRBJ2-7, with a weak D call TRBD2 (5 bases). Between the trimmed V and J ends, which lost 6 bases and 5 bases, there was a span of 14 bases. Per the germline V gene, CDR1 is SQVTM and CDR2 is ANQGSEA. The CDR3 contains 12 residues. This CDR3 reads CSVGRDIDEQYF. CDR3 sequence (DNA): TGCAGCGTGGGCCGGGATATAGACGAGCAGTACTTC.

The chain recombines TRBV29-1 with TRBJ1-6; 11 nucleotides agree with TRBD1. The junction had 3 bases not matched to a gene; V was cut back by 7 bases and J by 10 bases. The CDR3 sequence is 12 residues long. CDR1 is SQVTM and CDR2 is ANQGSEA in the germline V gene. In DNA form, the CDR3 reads TGCAGCGCGGGGACAGGGGGATCACCCCTCCACTTT. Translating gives CSAGTGGSPLHF.

CDR3 amino acids: CASSSGTSGGDEQYF. The CDR3 bases are TGTGCCAGCAGTTCCGGGACTAGCGGGGGGGACGAGCAGTACTTC. The rearrangement links TRBV6-8 to TRBJ2-7; 16 bases are a match to TRBD2. From germline, CDR1 is MNHGY and CDR2 SAAAGT. The CDR3 has 15 residues. Trimming cost V 4 bases and J 5 bases; bases outside gene matches: 2.

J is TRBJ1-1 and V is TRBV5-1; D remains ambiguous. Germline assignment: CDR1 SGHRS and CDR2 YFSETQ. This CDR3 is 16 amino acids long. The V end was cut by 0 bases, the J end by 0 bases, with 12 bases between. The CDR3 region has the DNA TGCGCCAGCAGCTTGGGGCAGGTCTTCATGAACACTGAAGCTTTCTTT. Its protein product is CASSLGQVFMNTEAFF. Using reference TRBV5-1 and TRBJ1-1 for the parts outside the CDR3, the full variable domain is KAGVTQTPRYLIKTRGQQVTLSCSPISGHRSVSWYQQTPGQGLQFLFEYFSETQRNKGNFPGRFSGRQFSNSRSEMNVSTLELGDSALYLCASSLGQVFMNTEAFFGQGTRLTVV.

The CDR3 sequence is CASSYLAGAFYNEQFF. The CDR3 DNA follows: TGTGCCAGCAGCTACCTAGCGGGGGCCTTCTACAATGAGCAGTTCTTC. The rearrangement joins TRBV6-8 to TRBJ2-1; TRBD2 agrees at 10 bases. V dropped 6 bases and J dropped 3; count of bases not matched to a gene: 8. Germline CDR1 and CDR2: MNHGY and SAAAGT. The CDR3 has 16 residues.

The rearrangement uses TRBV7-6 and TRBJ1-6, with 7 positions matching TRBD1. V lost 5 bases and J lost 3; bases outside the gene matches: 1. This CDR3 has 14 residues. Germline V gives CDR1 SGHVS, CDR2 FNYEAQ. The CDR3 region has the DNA TGTGCCAGCAGCGGACAGGTCTATAATTCACCCCTCCACTTT. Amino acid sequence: CASSGQVYNSPLHF.

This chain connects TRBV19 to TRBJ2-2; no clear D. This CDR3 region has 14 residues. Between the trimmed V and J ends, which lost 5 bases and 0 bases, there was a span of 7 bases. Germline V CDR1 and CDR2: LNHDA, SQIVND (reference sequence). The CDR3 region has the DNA TGTGCCAGTAGTGGGGTTGCGAACACCGGGGAGCTGTTTTTT. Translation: CASSGVANTGELFF. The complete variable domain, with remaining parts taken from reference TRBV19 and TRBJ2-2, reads DGGITQSPKYLFRKEGQNVTLSCEQNLNHDAMYWYRQDPGQGLRLIYYSQIVNDFQKGDIAEGYSVSREKKESFPLTVTSAQKNPTAFYLCASSGVANTGELFFGEGSRLTVL.

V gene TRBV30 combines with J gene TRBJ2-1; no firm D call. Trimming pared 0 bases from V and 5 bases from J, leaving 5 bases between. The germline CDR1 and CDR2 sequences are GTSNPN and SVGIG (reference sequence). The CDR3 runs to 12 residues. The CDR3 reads CAWSVQNNEQFF. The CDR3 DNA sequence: TGTGCCTGGAGTGTACAGAACAATGAGCAGTTCTTC.

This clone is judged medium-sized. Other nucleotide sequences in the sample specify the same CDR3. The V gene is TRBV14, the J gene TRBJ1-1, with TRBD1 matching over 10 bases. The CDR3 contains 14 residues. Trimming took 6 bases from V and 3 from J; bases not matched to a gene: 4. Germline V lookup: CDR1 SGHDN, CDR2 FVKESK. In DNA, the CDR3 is TGTGCCAGCAGACTCGGGACAGGGGACACTGAAGCTTTCTTT. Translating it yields CASRLGTGDTEAFF. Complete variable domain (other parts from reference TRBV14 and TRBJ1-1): EAGVTQFPSHSVIEKGQTVTLRCDPISGHDNLYWYRRVMGKEIKFLLHFVKESKQDESGMPNNRFLAERTGGTYSTLKVQPAELEDSGVYFCASRLGTGDTEAFFGQGTRLTVV.

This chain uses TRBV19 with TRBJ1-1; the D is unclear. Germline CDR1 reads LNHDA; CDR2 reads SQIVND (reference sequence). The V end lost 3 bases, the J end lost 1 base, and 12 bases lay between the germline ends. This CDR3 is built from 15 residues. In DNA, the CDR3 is TGTGCCAGTAGTATGGGAGGTGTCGGGAACACTGAAGCTTTCTTT. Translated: CASSMGGVGNTEAFF.

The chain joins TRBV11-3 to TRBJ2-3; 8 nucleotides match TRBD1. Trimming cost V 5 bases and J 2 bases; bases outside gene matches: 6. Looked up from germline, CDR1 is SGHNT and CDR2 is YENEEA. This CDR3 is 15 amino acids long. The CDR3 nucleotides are TGTGCCAGCAGCCCTAACAGGGGGAACACAGATACGCAGTATTTT. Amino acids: CASSPNRGNTDTQYF.

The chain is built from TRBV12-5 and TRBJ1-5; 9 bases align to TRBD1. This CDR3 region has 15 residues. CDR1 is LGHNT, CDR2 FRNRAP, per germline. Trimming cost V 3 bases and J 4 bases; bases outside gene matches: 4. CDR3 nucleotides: TGTGCTAGTGGTTTAACCGGGACAGGGAATCAGCCCCAGCATTTT. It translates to CASGLTGTGNQPQHF. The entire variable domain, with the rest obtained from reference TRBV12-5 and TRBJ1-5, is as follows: DARVTQTPRHKVTEMGQEVTMRCQPILGHNTVFWYRQTMMQGLELLAYFRNRAPLDDSGMPKDRFSAEMPDATLATLKIQPSEPRDSAVYFCASGLTGTGNQPQHFGDGTRLSIL.

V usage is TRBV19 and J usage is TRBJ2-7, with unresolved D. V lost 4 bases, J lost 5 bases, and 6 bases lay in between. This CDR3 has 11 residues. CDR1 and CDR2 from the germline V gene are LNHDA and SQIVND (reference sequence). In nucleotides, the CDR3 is TGTGCCAGTAGTAACTTGGACGAGCAGTACTTC. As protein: CASSNLDEQYF.

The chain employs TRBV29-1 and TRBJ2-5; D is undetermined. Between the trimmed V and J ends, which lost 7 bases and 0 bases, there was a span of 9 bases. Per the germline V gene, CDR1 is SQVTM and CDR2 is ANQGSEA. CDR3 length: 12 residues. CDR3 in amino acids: CSAETNQETQYF. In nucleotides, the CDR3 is TGCAGCGCCGAGACAAACCAAGAGACCCAGTACTTC.

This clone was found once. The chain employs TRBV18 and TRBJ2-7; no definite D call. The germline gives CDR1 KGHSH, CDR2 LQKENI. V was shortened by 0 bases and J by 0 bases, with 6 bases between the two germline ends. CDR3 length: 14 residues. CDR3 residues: CASSPPANSYEQYF. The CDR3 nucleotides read TGTGCCAGCTCACCACCGGCAAACTCCTACGAGCAGTACTTC. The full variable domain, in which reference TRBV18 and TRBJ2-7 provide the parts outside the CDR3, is NAGVMQNPRHLVRRRGQEARLRCSPMKGHSHVYWYRQLPEEGLKFMVYLQKENIIDESGMPKERFSAEFPKEGPSILRIQQVVRGDSAAYFCASSPPANSYEQYFGPGTRLTVT.

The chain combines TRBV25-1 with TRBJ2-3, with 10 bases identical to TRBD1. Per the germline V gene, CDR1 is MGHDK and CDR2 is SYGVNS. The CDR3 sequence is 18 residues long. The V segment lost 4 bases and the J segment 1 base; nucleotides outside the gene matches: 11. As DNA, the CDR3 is TGTGCCAGCAGTGCTTCCAGACAGGGGGCTGGGGGCACAGATACGCAGTATTTT. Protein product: CASSASRQGAGGTDTQYF.

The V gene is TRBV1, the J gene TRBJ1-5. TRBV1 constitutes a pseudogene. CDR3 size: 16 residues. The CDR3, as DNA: TGCGCCAGCAGCCAAGGTTGGGGTTTTAGCAATCAGCCCCAGCATTTT. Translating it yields CASSQGWGFSNQPQHF.